These 32 T cell receptor beta chains share one sample of origin, sequenced in a study of radiotherapy plus CTLA-4 blockade in lung cancer. Some clones are missing from TCRdb's copy, which holds only in-frame ones; the method was immunoSEQ multiplex PCR. Seen here are tens of thousands of clones, about four fifths observed once, and the top ten hold about 15%. Sample: peripheral blood, taken from a patient treated with radiotherapy plus ipilimumab. Source of these receptors: a human donor with non-small cell lung cancer that progressed on radiotherapy plus ipilimumab.

The V and J genes are TRBV6-5 and TRBJ1-5, with 7 bases fitting TRBD1. In germline, CDR1 is MNHEY, CDR2 SVGAGI. J was trimmed by 2 bases and V by 2 bases; bases with no gene match: 0. The CDR3 covers 14 residues. The CDR3 nucleotides are TGTGCCAGCAGTTACGGACAGGGCAATCAGCCCCAGCATTTT. Protein: CASSYGQGNQPQHF.

The chain combines TRBV6-6 with TRBJ2-7, with TRBD1 as a possible D gene (6 bases). V lost 5 bases and J 0 bases, leaving 14 bases between the germline ends. Germline loops: CDR1 MNHNY, CDR2 SVGAGI (reference sequence). This CDR3 has 15 amino acids. CDR3 loop: CASSVGTPSSYEQYF. CDR3 nucleotide sequence: TGTGCCAGCAGTGTCGGGACACCGAGCTCCTACGAGCAGTACTTC.

V and J are TRBV9 and TRBJ2-1; 7 nucleotides agree with TRBD2. CDR3 size: 18 residues. Germline values: CDR1 SGDLS, CDR2 YYNGEE. Trimming at V came to 3 bases and at J to 4 bases, leaving 16 bases not matched to a gene. In nucleotides, the CDR3 is TGTGCCAGCAGCGCCGCCGGAGGCGGGAGAGGAACGTACAATGAGCAGTTCTTC. Its protein is CASSAAGGGRGTYNEQFF.

This chain uses TRBV11-3 with TRBJ1-4; unclear D gene. This CDR3 comprises 14 residues. V dropped 5 bases and J dropped 7 bases, with 14 bases sitting between them. Germline V lookup: CDR1 SGHNT, CDR2 YENEEA. Here the CDR3 reads CASSRHSSTEKLFF. The CDR3 nucleotides read TGTGCCAGCAGCCGGCACTCTTCGACTGAAAAACTGTTTTTT.

This sequence joins TRBV5-1 and TRBJ2-2, with a weak D call TRBD2 (5 bases). The V gene's germline CDR1 is SGHRS and CDR2 YFSETQ. The CDR3 is made up of 15 amino acids. The germline V and J ends were trimmed by 4 bases and 5 bases, with 15 bases remaining between them. For the CDR3, the DNA is TGCGCCAGCAGCCAGCAGGCCGGAGGAACCGGGGAGCTGTTTTTT. It specifies CASSQQAGGTGELFF.

This clone was observed once. In DNA form, the CDR3 reads TGTGCCAGCAGCTCAAAGACAGGGAGGCAGACCCAGTACTTC. The encoded protein is CASSSKTGRQTQYF. The chain recombines TRBV11-3 with TRBJ2-5; TRBD1 might be the D (7 bases). Germline lookup yields CDR1 SGHNT and CDR2 YENEEA. The CDR3 loop spans 14 amino acids. V was pared by 4 bases and J by 6 bases, with 15 bases between.

The chain recombines TRBV4-1 with TRBJ2-7, with D tentatively TRBD2 (5 bases). The germline V and J ends were trimmed by 4 bases and 10 bases, with 11 bases remaining between them. Germline V gives CDR1 MGHRA, CDR2 YSYEKL. There are 11 residues in the CDR3. For the CDR3, the DNA is TGCGCCAGCAGCCGAGGCGGGCCCCAGTACTTC. It yields the protein CASSRGGPQYF.

V and J are TRBV28 and TRBJ1-2; D is undetermined. The V and J ends lost 3 bases and 6 bases respectively, with 14 bases between them. Germline CDR1 MDHEN, CDR2 SYDVKM. The CDR3 contains 14 residues. CDR3 coding DNA: TGTGCCAGCAGTTTCATGGAACCCGGGGATGGCTACACCTTC. As protein: CASSFMEPGDGYTF.

The V gene is TRBV19, the J gene TRBJ2-5; D perhaps matches TRBD2 (6 bases). Germline V lookup: CDR1 LNHDA, CDR2 SQIVND (reference sequence). V dropped 7 bases and J dropped 1 base, with 10 bases sitting between them. The CDR3 sequence is 13 residues long. DNA of the CDR3: TGTGCCAGTAATCGCGGGACCCAAGAGACCCAGTACTTC. It encodes CASNRGTQETQYF.

This clone showed up just once. The chain has TRBV5-4 and TRBJ2-7; D is possibly TRBD1 or TRBD2 (5 bases each). Germline loops: CDR1 SGHNT, CDR2 YYREEE (reference sequence). This CDR3 comprises 16 residues. V was cut by 3 bases and J by 5 bases, with 21 bases left in between. The CDR3, as DNA: TGTGCCAGCAGCTACCCCGGGACCACGAACTTCCACGAGCAGTACTTC. Translated, it gives CASSYPGTTNFHEQYF.

The chain joins TRBV2 to TRBJ2-2; no clear D gene. Trimming removed 5 bases from V and 7 bases from J, with 8 bases in between. CDR1 SNHLY and CDR2 FYNNEI come from the germline V gene. This CDR3 is 12 amino acids long. This CDR3 is CASSLDLGELFF. Written as DNA, the CDR3 is TGTGCCAGCAGTCTTGACCTCGGGGAGCTGTTTTTT.

The rearrangement joins TRBV7-2 to TRBJ2-7; 7 bases agree with TRBD2. Germline V lookup: CDR1 SGHTA, CDR2 FQGNSA. The CDR3 is 14 residues long. Trimming cost V 7 bases and J 6 bases; bases outside gene matches: 12. The CDR3 nucleotides read TGTGCCAGCACCCTCATGCAGGGAGGGCGCGAGCAGTACTTC. Protein sequence: CASTLMQGGREQYF.

The chain joins TRBV23-1 to TRBJ1-1; D is unresolved. TRBV23-1 is reported as an ORF; its role is uncertain. The CDR3 is made up of 12 amino acids. V gave up 5 bases and J gave up 0 bases, with 4 bases separating them. DNA of the CDR3: TGCGCCAGCAGTTTCTTGAACACTGAAGCTTTCTTT. Its translation: CASSFLNTEAFF.

V is TRBV9 and J is TRBJ2-7, with 7 bases fitting TRBD1. Germline V gene lookup returns CDR1 SGDLS and CDR2 YYNGEE. The CDR3 is 15 amino acids. Trimming at V came to 0 bases and at J to 5 bases, leaving 8 bases not matched to a gene. CDR3 bases: TGTGCCAGCAGCGTAGGTGTGACAGGGATCAACGAGCAGTACTTC. Translation gives CASSVGVTGINEQYF.

In its sample, this clone was seen once. The germline gene is not matched at one end of the junction; a read error may be the cause. V and J are TRBV7-7 and TRBJ2-1, with 7 bases aligning to TRBD1. The CDR3 loop spans 15 amino acids. From germline, CDR1 is SSHAT and CDR2 FNYEAQ (reference sequence). This CDR3 reads CASSLAGTANNEQFF. CDR3 bases: TGTGCTAGCAGCTTAGCCGGGACAGCCAACAATGAGCAGTTCTTC.

This clone was recorded only once. The chain combines TRBV14 with TRBJ2-1, with D perhaps matching TRBD1 or TRBD2 (5 bases each). Germline V gene lookup returns CDR1 SGHDN and CDR2 FVKESK. The CDR3 is 16 residues long. Trimming cost V 0 bases and J 7 bases, with 16 bases left between them. Written as DNA, the CDR3 is TGTGCCAGCAGCCAAGATCGTTGGGGGATCGGGAATGAGCAGTTCTTC. Protein: CASSQDRWGIGNEQFF.

This chain connects TRBV5-8 to TRBJ1-5; D is possibly TRBD1 (6 bases). Looked up from germline, CDR1 is SGHTS and CDR2 is YDEGEE. V was shortened by 6 bases and J by 0 bases, with 10 bases between the two germline ends. The CDR3 contains 14 residues. DNA of the CDR3: TGTGCCAGCACTCAGGGGTATAGCAATCAGCCCCAGCATTTT. Amino acids: CASTQGYSNQPQHF.

The V and J genes are TRBV6-5 and TRBJ1-1, with D hard to call. The ends were cut back, 5 bases at V and 2 bases at J, with 12 bases in the middle. Germline loops: CDR1 MNHEY, CDR2 SVGAGI. This CDR3 spans 14 amino acids. The CDR3 bases are TGTGCCAGCAGTAATTGGGCCCTAAACACTGAAGCTTTCTTT. It translates to CASSNWALNTEAFF.

In its sample, this clone was seen a few times. V usage is TRBV10-3 and J usage is TRBJ2-3; weak D call: TRBD1 (5 bases). From germline, CDR1 is ENHRY and CDR2 SYGVKD. Trimming shortened V by 0 bases and J by 4 bases, and 11 bases separated the two germline ends. CDR3 length: 15 residues. CDR3 bases: TGTGCCATCAGTGAGTCACCAGGGTCGCCAGATACGCAGTATTTT. It is translated as CAISESPGSPDTQYF.

The chain links TRBV2 to TRBJ2-7; possible D gene TRBD1, 6 bases. Trimming took 2 bases from V and 4 from J, leaving 15 bases between them. Germline CDR1 is SNHLY and CDR2 is FYNNEI. The CDR3 runs 15 residues. For the CDR3, the DNA is TGTGCCAGCAGTGAAAGGGGGACCCCCGGGTACGAGCAGTACTTC. Translation gives CASSERGTPGYEQYF.

The J gene is TRBJ1-4, the V gene TRBV7-9; D possibly corresponds to TRBD1 (5 bases). Germline assignment: CDR1 SEHNR and CDR2 FQNEAQ (reference sequence). The CDR3 spans 14 residues. V was cut by 10 bases and J by 3 bases, with 15 bases left in between. CDR3: CATQMGVANEKLFF. The CDR3 DNA follows: TGTGCCACCCAGATGGGGGTAGCTAATGAAAAACTGTTTTTT.

The chain combines TRBV18 with TRBJ2-3, with a tentative D call TRBD2 (6 bases). V lost 5 bases and J lost 8, with 23 bases in between. Germline CDR1 reads KGHSH; CDR2 reads LQKENI. The CDR3 spans 16 residues. For the CDR3, the DNA is TGTGCCAGCTCAACGCAGCCGGGACTTATAAGTGGTACGCAGTATTTT. Protein: CASSTQPGLISGTQYF.

The chain employs TRBV9 and TRBJ2-4; 8 bases fit TRBD2. In germline, CDR1 is SGDLS, CDR2 YYNGEE. CDR3 length: 14 residues. V shed 0 bases, J shed 8 bases, and the junction held 4 bases outside the gene matches. As DNA, the CDR3 is TGTGCCAGCAGCGTAGCATCGCGGGGGGACATTCAGTACTTC. Encoded protein: CASSVASRGDIQYF.

The V gene is TRBV12-1, the J gene TRBJ2-7; the D call TRBD1 from the table was never checked on the DNA. TRBV12-1 is an annotated pseudogene. The CDR3 has 17 residues. This chain's CDR3 is CASSLTFQGVDSYEQYF. CDR3 in DNA: TGTGCCAGCAGCTTAACATTCCAGGGTGTTGACTCCTACGAGCAGTACTTC.

The V and J genes are TRBV4-2 and TRBJ1-5, with D unclear. This CDR3 contains 15 residues. Looked up from germline, CDR1 is LGHNA and CDR2 is YNFKEQ. Trimming removed 1 base at V and 7 bases at J, with 14 bases between. The CDR3: CASSQVGAGLQPQHF. CDR3 sequence (DNA): TGTGCCAGCAGCCAAGTTGGAGCGGGCCTCCAGCCCCAGCATTTT.

The chain's CDR3 is CASSSRTDITDTQYF. The CDR3 DNA reads as TGCGCCAGCAGCTCACGGACAGACATCACAGATACGCAGTATTTT. The chain recombines TRBV5-1 with TRBJ2-3; tentatively, D is TRBD1 (6 bases). Germline V gives CDR1 SGHRS, CDR2 YFSETQ. The CDR3 runs to 15 residues. V was shortened by 3 bases and J by 2 bases, with 13 bases between the two germline ends. The variable domain in full, completed from reference TRBV5-1 and TRBJ2-3, reads KAGVTQTPRYLIKTRGQQVTLSCSPISGHRSVSWYQQTPGQGLQFLFEYFSETQRNKGNFPGRFSGRQFSNSRSEMNVSTLELGDSALYLCASSSRTDITDTQYFGPGTRLTVL.

The chain employs TRBV19 and TRBJ2-3; D unclear. The CDR3 is 11 amino acids. Germline-derived CDR1 and CDR2 are LNHDA and SQIVND (reference sequence). The germline V and J ends were trimmed by 3 bases and 6 bases, with 4 bases remaining between them. CDR3 DNA sequence: TGTGCCAGTAGTATTGCCGATACGCAGTATTTT. Its translation is CASSIADTQYF.

V gene TRBV11-2 combines with J gene TRBJ2-1; TRBD2 matches at 10 bases. Trimming removed 7 bases from V and 8 bases from J; junction bases left unmatched: 8. This CDR3 has 14 amino acids. Germline CDR1 is SGHAT and CDR2 is FQNNGV. The CDR3, as DNA: TGTGCCAGCAACGGAGCGGGGGGGCCCGATGAGCAGTTCTTC. Amino acids: CASNGAGGPDEQFF.

The chain carries TRBV7-2 and TRBJ2-1, with 7 bases that match TRBD1. Germline loops: CDR1 SGHTA, CDR2 FQGNSA. This CDR3 comprises 16 residues. J lost 4 bases, V lost 5 bases, and 11 bases had no gene match. Written as DNA, the CDR3 is TGTGCCAGCAGCGCCCGACAGGGATCAATTTACAATGAGCAGTTCTTC. It specifies CASSARQGSIYNEQFF. Together with reference TRBV7-2 and TRBJ2-1, the CDR3 gives the full variable domain: GAGVSQSPSNKVTEKGKDVELRCDPISGHTALYWYRQSLGQGLEFLIYFQGNSAPDKSGLPSDRFSAERTGGSVSTLTIQRTQQEDSAVYLCASSARQGSIYNEQFFGPGTRLTVL.

This clone has more than one count but fewer than ten. The V and J genes are TRBV7-3 and TRBJ2-7; possibly TRBD1 or TRBD2 for D (5 bases each). V lost 3 bases to trimming and J lost 1 base, with 7 bases between them. This CDR3 contains 13 residues. Germline V gene lookup returns CDR1 SGHTA and CDR2 FQGTGA. CDR3 protein: CASSLGRSYEQYF. The CDR3 nucleotides read TGTGCCAGCAGCTTGGGACGATCCTACGAGCAGTACTTC.

The chain recombines TRBV11-3 with TRBJ1-1; D is undetermined. The CDR3 contains 18 residues. Trimming removed 0 bases at V and 1 base at J, with 18 bases between. Germline assignment: CDR1 SGHNT and CDR2 YENEEA. CDR3 in amino acids: CASSLDKRRSSKNTEAFF. The CDR3 DNA reads TGTGCCAGCAGCTTAGATAAAAGGAGGAGTTCCAAGAACACTGAAGCTTTCTTT. The variable domain in full, completed from reference TRBV11-3 and TRBJ1-1, reads EAGVVQSPRYKIIEKKQPVAFWCNPISGHNTLYWYLQNLGQGPELLIRYENEEAVDDSQLPKDRFSAERLKGVDSTLKIQPAELGDSAVYLCASSLDKRRSSKNTEAFFGQGTRLTVV.

The CDR3 DNA sequence: TGTGCCAGCAGCCCCGGCTGGGCGCACTCCTACGAGCAGTACTTC. Its protein product is CASSPGWAHSYEQYF. The V gene is TRBV7-2, the J gene TRBJ2-7; D unclear. V dropped 5 bases and J dropped 0 bases, with 14 bases sitting between them. The CDR3 is 15 amino acids. Germline CDR1 reads SGHTA; CDR2 reads FQGNSA.